The T cell receptor beta chain under discussion was sequenced for a study of T cell responses to AZD1222 COVID-19 vaccine. Study-wide results and caveats: The donors showed a predominance of white British ancestry and of females, with possible underestimation of clonal diversity.

Notes on this clone: Its specificity is not known.

The CDR3 is 14 amino acids. V dropped 4 bases and J dropped 2; count of bases not matched to a gene: 3. The V gene's germline CDR1 is SNHLY and CDR2 FYNNEI. Measured with immunoSEQ multiplex PCR; TCRdb has only the in-frame clones, and not every one. The table records some 90,000 clones, 75% to 90% of them present only once. Specimen: peripheral blood, collected on day 0 of AZD1222 vaccination. The TCR originated in an adult in good health. The rearrangement uses TRBV2 and TRBJ2-7, with TRBD1 matching over 9 bases. The CDR3 nucleotides read TGTGCCAGCAGTGGACAGGGGGTTGCCTACGAGCAGTACTTC. Amino acid sequence: CASSGQGVAYEQYF.